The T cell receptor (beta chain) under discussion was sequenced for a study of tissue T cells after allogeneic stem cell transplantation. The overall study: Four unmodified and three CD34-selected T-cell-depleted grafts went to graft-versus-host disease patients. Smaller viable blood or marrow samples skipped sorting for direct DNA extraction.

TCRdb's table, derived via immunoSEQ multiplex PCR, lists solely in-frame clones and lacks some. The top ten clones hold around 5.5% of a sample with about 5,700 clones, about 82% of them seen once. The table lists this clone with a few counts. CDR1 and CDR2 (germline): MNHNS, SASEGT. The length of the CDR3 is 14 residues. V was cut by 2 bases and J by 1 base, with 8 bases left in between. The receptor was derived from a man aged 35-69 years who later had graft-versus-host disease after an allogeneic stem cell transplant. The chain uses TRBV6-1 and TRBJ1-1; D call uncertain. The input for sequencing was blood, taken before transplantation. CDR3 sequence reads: CASSESRQNTEAFF. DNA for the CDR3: TGTGCCAGCAGTGAAAGTAGACAGAACACTGAAGCTTTCTTT.